This entry concerns a single T cell receptor beta chain. Authors' analysis steps: How many nucleated cells were present was estimated from reference gene primer amplification. Using immunoSEQ multiplex PCR, the repertoire was profiled, and TCRdb retains in-frame clones only, with some absent. The D gene and trimming were derived from the DNA, and the V and J assignments and clone size from that table. This table holds 200,000 to 300,000 clones, 80% to 85% found once. The entry originates in a study of blood T cell repertoires in COVID-19. The wider study: The samples span acute and convalescent COVID-19 from the United States, Italy and Spain.

V was trimmed by 0 bases and J by 0 bases, leaving 9 bases between them. Germline-derived CDR1 and CDR2 are SGDLS and YYNGEE. This CDR3 spans 16 amino acids. The source material was peripheral blood. This rearrangement joins TRBV9 to TRBJ2-2; tentative D call: TRBD1 (6 bases). The receptor comes from a man aged 60 to 69 with acute or convalescent COVID-19. The CDR3 loop reads CASSVGTDANTGELFF. CDR3 bases: TGTGCCAGCAGCGTAGGGACAGACGCGAACACCGGGGAGCTGTTTTTT.